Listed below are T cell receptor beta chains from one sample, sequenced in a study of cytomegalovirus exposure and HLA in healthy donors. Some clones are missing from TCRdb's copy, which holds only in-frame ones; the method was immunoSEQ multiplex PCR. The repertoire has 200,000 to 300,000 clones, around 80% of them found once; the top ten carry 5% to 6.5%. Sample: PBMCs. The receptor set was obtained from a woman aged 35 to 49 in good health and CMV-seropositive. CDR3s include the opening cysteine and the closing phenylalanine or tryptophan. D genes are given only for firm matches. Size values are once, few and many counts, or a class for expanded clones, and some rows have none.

CASAVGRAGSTGELFF,TGCGCCAGCGCCGTCGGGCGAGCGGGGTCCACCGGGGAGCTGTTTTTT,TRBJ2-2,TRBD2,TRBV5-1,few
CASSFLENEKLFF,TGTGCCAGCAGCTTCCTAGAAAATGAAAAACTGTTTTTT,TRBJ1-4,-,TRBV5-6,-
CASSYSTGETEAFF,TGTGCCAGCAGTTACTCGACGGGGGAAACTGAAGCTTTCTTT,TRBJ1-1,-,TRBV6-6,-
CASSPTVNTEAFF,TGTGCCAGCTCACCGACAGTGAACACTGAAGCTTTCTTT,TRBJ1-1,-,TRBV18,-
CASSPGQGRANEKLFF,TGTGCCAGCAGCCCGGGACAGGGGAGAGCTAATGAAAAACTGTTTTTT,TRBJ1-4,TRBD1,TRBV5-8,-
CASSLASGSYDEQYF,TGTGCCAGCAGTTTAGCTAGCGGGAGCTACGACGAGCAGTACTTC,TRBJ2-7,TRBD2,TRBV28,-
CASKVEGRHGLHF,TGTGCCAGTAAGGTCGAGGGCCGACACGGTCTCCACTTT,TRBJ1-6,-,TRBV6-1,few
CASSQQRTGNQPQHF,TGCGCCAGCAGTCAACAAAGGACAGGGAATCAGCCCCAGCATTTT,TRBJ1-5,TRBD1,TRBV23-1,-
CASSSGLGSYNEQFF,TGCGCCAGCAGCTCGGGACTAGGATCCTACAATGAGCAGTTCTTC,TRBJ2-1,TRBD2,TRBV5-1,-
CASSLSFENYGYTF,TGTGCCAGCAGCCTCTCATTCGAGAACTATGGCTACACCTTC,TRBJ1-2,-,TRBV11-2,-
CASSLSTTYEQYF,TGCGCCAGCAGCCTATCTACTACCTACGAGCAGTACTTC,TRBJ2-7,-,TRBV5-1,-
CAWSAWRSYEQYF,TGTGCCTGGAGTGCTTGGCGGTCCTACGAGCAGTACTTC,TRBJ2-7,-,TRBV30,-
CATILTLQDFMGYTF,TGTGCCACCATTCTTACATTACAGGATTTTATGGGCTACACCTTC,TRBJ1-2,-,TRBV6-6,-
CASSFSGSPDTQYF,TGTGCCAGCAGCTTTAGCGGGAGCCCGGATACGCAGTATTTT,TRBJ2-3,TRBD2,TRBV7-2,-
CASSVLDRDTGELFF,TGTGCCAGCAGCGTACTGGACAGGGACACCGGGGAGCTGTTTTTT,TRBJ2-2,TRBD1,TRBV9,-
CASSGKLAEFYEQYF,TGTGCCAGCAGCGGTAAACTAGCGGAGTTTTACGAGCAGTACTTC,TRBJ2-7,TRBD2,TRBV5-6,-
CASSQFSGPNTDTQYF,TGTGCCAGCAGCCAATTTAGCGGGCCCAACACAGATACGCAGTATTTT,TRBJ2-3,TRBD2,TRBV4-2,-
CASSTRDSRSDTQYF,TGTGCCAGCTCAACCCGGGACAGCCGCTCAGATACGCAGTATTTT,TRBJ2-3,TRBD1,TRBV18,-
CASSRSAGEKLFF,TGTGCTAGCAGCAGGTCAGCAGGGGAAAAACTGTTTTTT,TRBJ1-4,-,TRBV7-7,-
CASTYRKETNEQFF,TGTGCCAGCACCTACAGGAAGGAGACCAATGAGCAGTTCTTC,TRBJ2-1,-,TRBV6-6,-
CASSLGGQRFYGYTF,TGCGCCAGCAGCTTGGGGGGACAGAGATTCTATGGCTACACCTTC,TRBJ1-2,TRBD1,TRBV5-1,-
CASSQEWGDNYGYTF,TGTGCCAGCAGCCAAGAGTGGGGGGATAACTATGGCTACACCTTC,TRBJ1-2,-,TRBV7-9,-
CASSQESRAMADTQYF,TGTGCCAGCAGCCAAGAGTCCAGGGCGATGGCAGATACGCAGTATTTT,TRBJ2-3,-,TRBV4-2,-